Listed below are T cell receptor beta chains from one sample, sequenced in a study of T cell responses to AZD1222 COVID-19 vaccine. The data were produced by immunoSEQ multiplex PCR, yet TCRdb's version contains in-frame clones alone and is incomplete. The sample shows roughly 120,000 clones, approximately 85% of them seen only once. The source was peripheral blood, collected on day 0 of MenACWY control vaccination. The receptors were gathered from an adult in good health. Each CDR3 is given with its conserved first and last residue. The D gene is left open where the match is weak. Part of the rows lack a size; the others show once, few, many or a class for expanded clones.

cdr3_aa: CASSVVAVAGGILNEQFF
cdr3_nt: TGTGCCAGCAGCGTAGTCGCGGTAGCGGGGGGGATCCTTAATGAGCAGTTCTTC
d_call: TRBD2
clone_size: .
j_call: TRBJ2-1
v_call: TRBV9

cdr3_aa: CASTGIGPLHF
cdr3_nt: TGTGCCAGCACCGGTATAGGGCCCCTCCACTTT
d_call: .
clone_size: .
j_call: TRBJ1-6
v_call: TRBV3-1/TRBV3-2

cdr3_aa: CASPLAGRDTDTQYF
cdr3_nt: TGTGCCAGCCCACTAGCGGGGAGAGACACAGATACGCAGTATTTT
d_call: TRBD2
clone_size: .
j_call: TRBJ2-3
v_call: TRBV18

cdr3_aa: CASSQALAGARETQYF
cdr3_nt: TGTGCCAGCAGCCAAGCGCTAGCGGGGGCACGGGAGACCCAGTACTTC
d_call: TRBD2
clone_size: .
j_call: TRBJ2-5
v_call: TRBV3-1/TRBV3-2

cdr3_aa: CASSYMTGEDGYTF
cdr3_nt: TGTGCCAGCAGCTACATGACAGGGGAGGATGGCTACACCTTC
d_call: TRBD1
clone_size: .
j_call: TRBJ1-2
v_call: TRBV2

cdr3_aa: CASSPGGASASYNEQFF
cdr3_nt: TGTGCCAGCAGCCCGGGCGGAGCTAGCGCCTCCTACAATGAGCAGTTCTTC
d_call: .
clone_size: .
j_call: TRBJ2-1
v_call: TRBV5-6

cdr3_aa: CASSQGNYGYTF
cdr3_nt: TGTGCCAGCAGTCAGGGTAACTATGGCTACACCTTC
d_call: .
clone_size: .
j_call: TRBJ1-2
v_call: TRBV12-3/TRBV12-4

cdr3_aa: CASSFSNQPQHF
cdr3_nt: TGTGCCAGCAGCTTTAGCAATCAGCCCCAGCATTTT
d_call: .
clone_size: .
j_call: TRBJ1-5
v_call: TRBV27

cdr3_aa: CASSLSQWTGESYEQYF
cdr3_nt: TGTGCCAGCAGTTTATCGCAGTGGACAGGGGAATCCTACGAGCAGTACTTC
d_call: TRBD1
clone_size: .
j_call: TRBJ2-7
v_call: TRBV27

cdr3_aa: CASSDRGPGELFF
cdr3_nt: TGTGCCAGCAGTGACAGGGGGCCCGGGGAGCTGTTTTTT
d_call: TRBD1
clone_size: .
j_call: TRBJ2-2
v_call: TRBV28

cdr3_aa: CASSLRPPRGAGNTIYF
cdr3_nt: TGTGCCAGCAGTTTGCGTCCTCCCAGGGGGGCTGGAAACACCATATATTTT
d_call: TRBD1
clone_size: .
j_call: TRBJ1-3
v_call: TRBV28

cdr3_aa: CASSSGLSVTEAFF
cdr3_nt: TGTGCCAGCTCATCCGGACTCTCGGTCACTGAAGCTTTCTTT
d_call: .
clone_size: .
j_call: TRBJ1-1
v_call: TRBV18

cdr3_aa: CASRKGGVIVYGYTF
cdr3_nt: TGTGCCAGCAGGAAAGGGGGCGTAATAGTCTATGGCTACACCTTC
d_call: TRBD1
clone_size: .
j_call: TRBJ1-2
v_call: TRBV2

cdr3_aa: CASSLDRDTEAFF
cdr3_nt: TGTGCCAGCAGTCTAGACAGGGACACTGAAGCTTTCTTT
d_call: TRBD1
clone_size: once
j_call: TRBJ1-1
v_call: TRBV7-9

cdr3_aa: CASSQGLAAIPNTGELFF
cdr3_nt: TGTGCCAGTAGTCAAGGACTAGCGGCGATCCCGAACACCGGGGAGCTGTTTTTT
d_call: TRBD2
clone_size: .
j_call: TRBJ2-2
v_call: TRBV19

cdr3_aa: CASSPHKDRLNSPLHF
cdr3_nt: TGTGCCAGCAGCCCCCATAAAGACAGGTTGAATTCACCCCTCCACTTT
d_call: .
clone_size: .
j_call: TRBJ1-6
v_call: TRBV11-2

cdr3_aa: CASSRGHPLGGNSPLHF
cdr3_nt: TGCGCCAGCAGCCGGGGACATCCATTAGGCGGTAATTCACCCCTCCACTTT
d_call: .
clone_size: few
j_call: TRBJ1-6
v_call: TRBV4-1

cdr3_aa: CASSVSGGTYEQYF
cdr3_nt: TGTGCCAGCAGCGTATCAGGGGGTACCTACGAGCAGTACTTC
d_call: TRBD1
clone_size: .
j_call: TRBJ2-7
v_call: TRBV9

cdr3_aa: CASSKAGTGKYEQYF
cdr3_nt: TGTGCCAGCAGCAAAGCCGGGACAGGGAAATACGAGCAGTACTTC
d_call: .
clone_size: many
j_call: TRBJ2-7
v_call: TRBV21-1

cdr3_aa: CASSLSEGPDEQYF
cdr3_nt: TGTGCCAGCAGTTTATCCGAGGGTCCGGACGAGCAGTACTTC
d_call: .
clone_size: .
j_call: TRBJ2-7
v_call: TRBV27

cdr3_aa: CASSLERTSGFGEQFF
cdr3_nt: TGTGCCAGCAGCTTGGAAAGGACTAGCGGGTTTGGTGAGCAGTTCTTC
d_call: TRBD2
clone_size: few
j_call: TRBJ2-1
v_call: TRBV5-4

cdr3_aa: CASNPWGSFGSYEQYF
cdr3_nt: TGTGCCAGCAATCCCTGGGGGTCTTTCGGGTCCTACGAGCAGTACTTC
d_call: .
clone_size: .
j_call: TRBJ2-7
v_call: TRBV27

cdr3_aa: CASSSRGGAGETQYF
cdr3_nt: TGTGCCAGCAGCTCGCGGGGGGGCGCGGGAGAGACCCAGTACTTC
d_call: TRBD2
clone_size: .
j_call: TRBJ2-5
v_call: TRBV3-1/TRBV3-2

cdr3_aa: CASRATGPQETQYF
cdr3_nt: TGTGCCAGTAGGGCGACAGGGCCTCAAGAGACCCAGTACTTC
d_call: TRBD1
clone_size: .
j_call: TRBJ2-5
v_call: TRBV19

cdr3_aa: CASSLAGQGQFF
cdr3_nt: TGCGCCAGCAGCTTGGCGGGTCAGGGCCAGTTCTTC
d_call: .
clone_size: once
j_call: TRBJ2-1
v_call: TRBV5-1

cdr3_aa: CATRRGKQSTDTQYF
cdr3_nt: TGTGCCACTCGACGGGGGAAACAGAGCACAGATACGCAGTATTTT
d_call: .
clone_size: .
j_call: TRBJ2-3
v_call: TRBV24-1

cdr3_aa: CATSDPSDRGNTGELFF
cdr3_nt: TGTGCCACCAGTGACCCTTCGGACAGGGGAAACACCGGGGAGCTGTTTTTT
d_call: TRBD1
clone_size: .
j_call: TRBJ2-2
v_call: TRBV24-1

cdr3_aa: CASSMGGSPNTEAFF
cdr3_nt: TGTGCCAGTAGTATGGGGGGATCCCCGAACACTGAAGCTTTCTTT
d_call: .
clone_size: .
j_call: TRBJ1-1
v_call: TRBV19

cdr3_aa: CASSYPPGTGSIEQYF
cdr3_nt: TGTGCCAGCAGTTACCCCCCCGGGACAGGGAGCATCGAGCAGTACTTC
d_call: TRBD1
clone_size: .
j_call: TRBJ2-7
v_call: TRBV6-2/TRBV6-3

cdr3_aa: CASSLSNSDNEKLFF
cdr3_nt: TGCGCCAGCAGCTTGTCCAACAGTGATAATGAAAAACTGTTTTTT
d_call: .
clone_size: .
j_call: TRBJ1-4
v_call: TRBV5-1

cdr3_aa: CASSGEGQPSTDTQYF
cdr3_nt: TGTGCCAGCAGTGGTGAGGGACAGCCTAGCACAGATACGCAGTATTTT
d_call: TRBD1
clone_size: .
j_call: TRBJ2-3
v_call: TRBV2